The 14 T cell receptor beta chains below come from one sample, sequenced in a study of shared clonotypes between healthy human individuals. TCRdb's copy holds only in-frame clones and misses some; the assay was immunoSEQ multiplex PCR. The data contain about half a million clones, roughly 80% of them singletons. The sequenced sample consisted of PBMCs. These receptors came from a middle-aged woman in good health. Some clones in this sample may be carry-over from other donors' samples.

As DNA, the CDR3 is TGTGCCAGCAGCTTTTGGACTAGCGGGAGCACAGATACGCAGTATTTT. Amino acids: CASSFWTSGSTDTQYF. The chain carries TRBV7-2 and TRBJ2-3; TRBD2 agrees at 11 bases. This CDR3 contains 16 residues. The V segment lost 3 bases and the J segment 0 bases; nucleotides outside the gene matches: 2. Germline V gives CDR1 SGHTA, CDR2 FQGNSA.

This sequence joins TRBV6-5 and TRBJ2-3; tentatively, D is TRBD1 (6 bases). Trimming removed 2 bases at V and 6 bases at J, with 9 bases between. CDR1 is MNHEY and CDR2 is SVGAGI in the germline V gene. The CDR3 contains 13 residues. CDR3 sequence reads: CASSYTGIDTQYF. In DNA, the CDR3 is TGTGCCAGCAGTTACACAGGGATTGATACGCAGTATTTT.

This rearrangement joins TRBV2 to TRBJ2-1, with D hard to call. This CDR3 is built from 13 residues. Germline CDR1 SNHLY, CDR2 FYNNEI. The V and J ends lost 4 bases and 5 bases respectively, with 9 bases between them. The DNA of the CDR3 is TGTGCCAGCAGTGTGCGCCGAGACAATGAGCAGTTCTTC. Amino acid sequence: CASSVRRDNEQFF.

CDR3 nucleotide sequence: TGTGCCTGGAGGAAAGGTGGCTACACCTTC. The encoded protein is CAWRKGGYTF. V gene TRBV30 combines with J gene TRBJ1-2; D remains ambiguous. CDR1 and CDR2 from the germline V gene are GTSNPN and SVGIG (reference sequence). This CDR3 has 10 residues. The germline V and J ends were trimmed by 3 bases and 7 bases, with 6 bases remaining between them.

The genes are TRBV6-6 and TRBJ2-3, with 9 bases fitting TRBD2. The CDR3 spans 15 residues. CDR1 is MNHNY and CDR2 is SVGAGI in the germline V gene (reference sequence). J lost 3 bases, V lost 6 bases, and 7 bases had no gene match. In DNA form, the CDR3 reads TGTGCCAGCAGCGAAAGCGGGAGGTCTACAGATACGCAGTATTTT. It codes for CASSESGRSTDTQYF.

With regard to this clone: A far larger clone is off by one base, so a read error is likely. Different DNA sequences within this sample yield the same CDR3. The rearrangement joins TRBV29-1 to TRBJ2-7, with D possibly being TRBD2 (6 bases). The germline V gene has CDR1 SQVTM and CDR2 ANQGSEA. The CDR3 is made up of 13 amino acids. V lost 7 bases and J lost 6, with 19 bases in between. The CDR3 sequence is CSALAGAISEQYF. CDR3 sequence (DNA): TGCAGCGCACTAGCTGGAGCGATTTCCGAGCAGTACTTC.

The chain links TRBV5-6 to TRBJ2-4; 13 bases are shared with TRBD2. The ends lost 4 bases at V and 3 bases at J; junction bases unmatched: 13. Germline CDR1 reads SGHDT; CDR2 reads YYEEEE. CDR3 length equals 19 residues. CDR3 DNA: TGTGCCAGCAGCCTAGAGGGGACTAGCGGGAACTCCGTCAAAAACATTCAGTACTTC. Protein: CASSLEGTSGNSVKNIQYF.

This clone came up a few times. Only one base separates this from a far larger clonotype, so it likely reflects a read error. This chain uses TRBV4-2 with TRBJ1-2, with TRBD1 matching 7 bases. Germline CDR1 is LGHNA and CDR2 is YNFKEQ. This CDR3 comprises 14 residues. The CDR3 nucleotides read TGTACCAGCAGCCAAGAGTGGACAGGCTATGGCTACACCTTC. Translation: CTSSQEWTGYGYTF.

J is TRBJ2-1 and V is TRBV6-1; 7 bases map to TRBD2. CDR1 is MNHNS and CDR2 is SASEGT in the germline V gene. This CDR3 region has 16 residues. After removal of 4 bases from V and 4 bases from J, the junction contained 10 bases not matched to a gene. The CDR3 bases are TGTGCCAGCAGTGGAGTGGCGGGAGTAGGATACAATGAGCAGTTCTTC. This gives the protein CASSGVAGVGYNEQFF.

This sequence joins TRBV5-1 and TRBJ2-5, with unresolved D. V shed 0 bases and J shed 5 bases, with 8 bases lying between them. The CDR3 spans 13 residues. CDR1 is SGHRS, CDR2 YFSETQ, per germline. For the CDR3, the DNA is TGCGCCAGCAGCTTGGCGGTAGGGGAGACCCAGTACTTC. It yields the protein CASSLAVGETQYF.

The chain is built from TRBV19 and TRBJ2-5; 14 bases line up with TRBD2. The DNA matches TRBJ2-7 better at its end, which makes the J call doubtful. Germline lookup yields CDR1 LNHDA and CDR2 SQIVND (reference sequence). This CDR3 contains 16 residues. This chain's CDR3 is CASSIAGLAGAREQYF. The CDR3 DNA reads as TGTGCCAGTAGTATAGCGGGACTAGCGGGAGCTCGCGAGCAGTACTTC.

The chain joins TRBV6-1 to TRBJ1-4, with D unclear. Germline CDR1 and CDR2: MNHNS and SASEGT. The CDR3 is 15 amino acids. V lost 3 bases and J lost 4, with 12 bases in between. The CDR3 DNA follows: TGTGCCAGCAGTGAGAAGCGGGCCTTTAATGAAAAACTGTTTTTT. It codes for CASSEKRAFNEKLFF.

The chain has TRBV4-1 and TRBJ2-2; 9 bases agree with TRBD2. With 4 bases clipped from V and 3 bases from J, the junction kept 15 bases outside the gene matches. The CDR3 totals 19 residues. The germline V gene has CDR1 MGHRA and CDR2 YSYEKL. CDR3 sequence reads: CASSPRLLAGLLYTGELFF. CDR3 nucleotides: TGCGCCAGCAGCCCCCGGTTACTAGCGGGCCTGTTGTACACCGGGGAGCTGTTTTTT.

Of note for this clone: Since a far larger clone is one base different, this is likely a read error. Different DNA sequences within this sample yield the same CDR3. This chain uses TRBV5-1 with TRBJ1-1, with D perhaps matching TRBD1 (5 bases). CDR1 and CDR2 (germline): SGHRS, YFSETQ. V was pared by 2 bases and J by 0 bases, with 23 bases between. This CDR3 comprises 19 residues. CDR3 nucleotide sequence: TGCGCCAGCAGCTTCTGGCCTGGAGACTCGACAGATTTGAACACTGAAGCTTTCTTT. Protein product: CASSFWPGDSTDLNTEAFF.